These 27 T cell receptor beta chains originate from one sample sequenced in a study of somatic mutations in cytotoxic T cells in rheumatoid arthritis. Profiled with immunoSEQ multiplex PCR; TCRdb holds only in-frame clones, not every one. This table has approximately 2,200 clones, 60% to 80% appearing once. This specimen consisted of CD8+ T cells sorted from blood, obtained at a follow-up visit. These TCRs come from a man aged 65 to 79 with rheumatoid arthritis.

In this sample, this clone turned up a few times. CDR3 in DNA: TGTGCCAGCAGTGGGCTTTCGGGGGGGGTAGGTCAGCCCCAGCATTTT. It is translated as CASSGLSGGVGQPQHF. V and J are TRBV28 and TRBJ1-5, with D possibly being TRBD1 (5 bases). The ends were cut back, 5 bases at V and 6 bases at J, with 20 bases in the middle. This CDR3 contains 16 residues. Germline V lookup: CDR1 MDHEN, CDR2 SYDVKM. Full variable domain (remainder filled in from reference TRBV28 and TRBJ1-5): DVKVTQSSRYLVKRTGEKVFLECVQDMDHENMFWYRQDPGLGLRLIYFSYDVKMKEKGDIPEGYSVSREKKERFSLILESASTNQTSMYLCASSGLSGGVGQPQHFGDGTRLSIL.

This chain links TRBV6-5 with TRBJ1-1; D uncertain. The V gene lost 2 bases and the J gene lost 3 bases, with 10 bases spanning the gap. The CDR3 length is 14 residues. From germline, CDR1 is MNHEY and CDR2 SVGAGI. CDR3 nucleotide sequence: TGTGCCAGCAGTTACACAGAGAGGTACACTGAAGCTTTCTTT. Residues: CASSYTERYTEAFF.

The gene calls are TRBV27 and TRBJ2-3; D not certain. Per germline, CDR1 MNHEY and CDR2 SMNVEV (reference sequence). Trimming took 4 bases from V and 2 from J, leaving 13 bases between them. The CDR3 runs 15 residues. The CDR3 bases are TGTGCCAGCAGTTCCTCAGTATCTCCCACAGATACGCAGTATTTT. This codes for CASSSSVSPTDTQYF.

Comments on this clone: One junction end does not reproduce the germline sequence, and a read error may be involved. The chain couples TRBV27 to TRBJ2-3, with a weak D call TRBD2 (6 bases). Germline CDR1 reads MNHEY; CDR2 reads SMNVEV (reference sequence). CDR3 length equals 15 residues. In DNA, the CDR3 is TGTGCCAGCAATTCTTGGGACTCCCTCACAGAGACGCAGTATTTT. Translation gives CASNSWDSLTETQYF.

The count of this clone is one. The chain carries TRBV6-1 and TRBJ1-1, with D possibly matching TRBD1 (5 bases). Germline V gene lookup returns CDR1 MNHNS and CDR2 SASEGT. V was pared by 2 bases and J by 6 bases, with 13 bases between. The CDR3 runs to 14 residues. CDR3 in amino acids: CASSESGGASEAFF. The CDR3 DNA reads TGTGCCAGCAGTGAAAGTGGAGGGGCCTCTGAAGCTTTCTTT.

This clone was detected a few times. V is TRBV6-5 and J is TRBJ2-6; D is undetermined. V dropped 4 bases and J dropped 0 bases, with 7 bases sitting between them. The CDR3 is 15 amino acids. The germline gives CDR1 MNHEY, CDR2 SVGAGI. CDR3 sequence reads: CASSSTVSGANVLTF. In DNA, the CDR3 is TGTGCCAGCAGTTCTACAGTCTCTGGGGCCAACGTCCTGACTTTC.

CDR3 sequence reads: CASSPRLAKETQYF. CDR3 coding DNA: TGCGCCAGCAGCCCCCGACTAGCCAAAGAGACCCAGTACTTC. This chain connects TRBV5-1 to TRBJ2-5, with TRBD2 matching over 7 bases. The CDR3 spans 14 residues. In germline, CDR1 is SGHRS, CDR2 YFSETQ. V lost 4 bases, J lost 3 bases, and 6 bases stayed unmatched. The full variable domain, rest sourced from reference TRBV5-1 and TRBJ2-5, is KAGVTQTPRYLIKTRGQQVTLSCSPISGHRSVSWYQQTPGQGLQFLFEYFSETQRNKGNFPGRFSGRQFSNSRSEMNVSTLELGDSALYLCASSPRLAKETQYFGPGTRLLVL.

V usage is TRBV27 and J usage is TRBJ1-2, with TRBD1 matching over 10 bases. Germline loops: CDR1 MNHEY, CDR2 SMNVEV (reference sequence). This CDR3 contains 13 residues. This CDR3 is CVTGPGQGSGYTF. The CDR3 DNA follows: TGTGTCACCGGACCGGGACAGGGGTCTGGCTACACCTTC.

The chain links TRBV27 to TRBJ1-5, with D maybe TRBD1 (6 bases). CDR3 length: 14 amino acids. Per germline, CDR1 MNHEY and CDR2 SMNVEV (reference sequence). Trimming pared 8 bases from V and 6 bases from J, leaving 17 bases between. The CDR3 DNA sequence: TGTGCCAGCGGTGCGGGGGGCATGGTTCAGCCCCAGCATTTT. Its translation is CASGAGGMVQPQHF.

The J gene is TRBJ2-1, the V gene TRBV11-2; D gene unclear. The CDR3 consists of 12 residues. Germline V gene data show CDR1 as SGHAT and CDR2 as FQNNGV. Trimming removed 4 bases from V and 3 bases from J, with 4 bases in between. The CDR3 bases are TGTGCCAGCAGCTGGAACTACAATGAGCAGTTCTTC. This gives the protein CASSWNYNEQFF.

V gene TRBV14 combines with J gene TRBJ2-2, with D hard to call. The V gene's germline CDR1 is SGHDN and CDR2 FVKESK. V was pared by 0 bases and J by 4 bases, with 21 bases between. This CDR3 region has 19 residues. The CDR3 region is CASSQEGWASQYSTGELFF. The CDR3 DNA reads TGTGCCAGCAGCCAAGAGGGTTGGGCGAGCCAGTACTCCACCGGGGAGCTGTTTTTT.

The chain uses TRBV11-2 and TRBJ2-7; D uncertain. This CDR3 has 11 amino acids. Germline assignment: CDR1 SGHAT and CDR2 FQNNGV. Trimming stripped 5 bases from V and 4 bases from J, with 6 bases between. CDR3 loop: CASSPSYEQYF. The CDR3 DNA is TGTGCCAGCAGCCCGTCGTACGAGCAGTACTTC.

This chain uses TRBV19 with TRBJ2-3, with 11 bases matching TRBD2. Germline V gene data show CDR1 as LNHDA and CDR2 as SQIVND (reference sequence). This CDR3 is built from 16 residues. J gave up 5 bases and V 1 base, and 5 bases lay outside the gene matches. The CDR3 region is CASSIGTSGLGDTQYF. In DNA, the CDR3 is TGTGCCAGTAGTATAGGGACTAGCGGGTTGGGAGATACGCAGTATTTT.

In this sample, this clone is medium-sized. The chain is built from TRBV2 and TRBJ1-1; D unclear. There are 12 residues in the CDR3. Trimming shortened V by 7 bases and J by 6 bases, and 12 bases separated the two germline ends. The V gene's germline CDR1 is SNHLY and CDR2 FYNNEI. CDR3 protein: CASTLVDAEAFF. The CDR3, as DNA: TGTGCCAGCACTTTAGTGGATGCTGAAGCTTTCTTT.

V and J are TRBV6-1 and TRBJ2-1; a possible D gene is TRBD1 (5 bases). Looked up from germline, CDR1 is MNHNS and CDR2 is SASEGT. The CDR3 sequence is 15 residues long. V dropped 4 bases and J dropped 2 bases, with 12 bases sitting between them. The CDR3 protein is CASSVARVTYNEQFF. CDR3 nucleotides: TGTGCCAGCAGTGTTGCCAGGGTCACCTACAATGAGCAGTTCTTC.

This rearrangement joins TRBV6-1 to TRBJ1-1; D not certain. V dropped 6 bases and J dropped 3 bases, with 8 bases sitting between them. Germline V gene data show CDR1 as MNHNS and CDR2 as SASEGT. The CDR3 length is 12 residues. The DNA of the CDR3 is TGTGCCAGCAGGCCTGCGCACACTGAAGCTTTCTTT. Translation gives CASRPAHTEAFF.

The chain has TRBV5-1 and TRBJ2-1, with D perhaps TRBD2 (5 bases). V gave up 3 bases and J gave up 15 bases, with 16 bases separating them. Germline V gene lookup returns CDR1 SGHRS and CDR2 YFSETQ. This CDR3 contains 12 residues. The CDR3 loop is CASSSLEGLGFF. The DNA of the CDR3 is TGCGCCAGCAGCTCCCTAGAGGGCCTAGGGTTCTTC.

This clone has only a few counts. The chain has TRBV6-1 and TRBJ2-3, with 10 bases aligning to TRBD2. The germline V gene has CDR1 MNHNS and CDR2 SASEGT. The CDR3 is made up of 16 amino acids. Unmatched junction bases numbered 4, after V lost 1 base and J lost 3 bases. DNA for the CDR3: TGTGCCAGCAGTGAAGAGCTAGCGGGAGTTACAGATACGCAGTATTTT. Protein: CASSEELAGVTDTQYF.

This chain joins TRBV7-9 and TRBJ1-4, with TRBD1 as a possible D gene (6 bases). The CDR3 consists of 12 residues. The germline V and J ends were trimmed by 3 bases and 11 bases, with 10 bases remaining between them. The germline gives CDR1 SEHNR, CDR2 FQNEAQ (reference sequence). CDR3 DNA: TGTGCCAGCAGCTTGGGGGGGCAGAAACTGTTTTTT. It is translated as CASSLGGQKLFF.

V usage is TRBV29-1 and J usage is TRBJ2-1, with D unclear. Germline V gives CDR1 SQVTM, CDR2 ANQGSEA. V was trimmed by 6 bases and J by 3 bases, leaving 9 bases between them. The CDR3 contains 12 residues. The CDR3 loop reads CSVTTLYNEQFF. CDR3 sequence (DNA): TGCAGCGTCACTACGCTCTACAATGAGCAGTTCTTC.

This clone occurred a few times. The chain combines TRBV13 with TRBJ2-3, with TRBD2 identical over 8 bases. The CDR3 is 14 residues long. The germline V gene encodes CDR1 PRHDT and CDR2 FYEKMQ (reference sequence). V dropped 4 bases and J dropped 5; count of bases not matched to a gene: 5. The CDR3 region has the DNA TGTGCCAGCAGCTCCCAGCGGGGGAGAGATACGCAGTATTTT. This encodes CASSSQRGRDTQYF.

As for this clone: One junction end disagrees with the germline gene, perhaps due to a read error. This chain uses TRBV9 with TRBJ1-5; tentative D call: TRBD1 (5 bases). CDR3 length equals 14 residues. The germline V gene encodes CDR1 SGDLS and CDR2 YYNGEE. The CDR3 is CASNVGDSNQPQHF. For the CDR3, the DNA is TGTGCCAGCAACGTAGGGGATAGCAATCAGCCCCAGCATTTT.

This clone has only a few counts. The V gene is TRBV27, the J gene TRBJ1-2; D is perhaps TRBD1 (5 bases). Germline CDR1 MNHEY, CDR2 SMNVEV (reference sequence). The V end lost 5 bases, the J end lost 0 bases, and 13 bases lay between the germline ends. This CDR3 has 15 residues. CDR3 region: CASSPKTAANYGYTF. CDR3 DNA: TGTGCCAGCAGTCCTAAGACAGCAGCTAACTATGGCTACACCTTC.

As DNA, the CDR3 is TGTGCCATCAGCCAAGAGGGGCAAAGGACCGGGGAGCTGTTTTTT. As protein: CAISQEGQRTGELFF. The chain recombines TRBV10-3 with TRBJ2-2; TRBD1 or TRBD2 may be the D gene (5 bases each). The CDR3 spans 15 residues. CDR1 is ENHRY and CDR2 is SYGVKD in the germline V gene. V was trimmed by 6 bases and J by 5 bases, leaving 16 bases between them.

The V gene is TRBV4-2, the J gene TRBJ2-7; the D is unclear. The CDR3 is made up of 15 amino acids. The germline gives CDR1 LGHNA, CDR2 YNFKEQ. V shed 0 bases and J shed 0 bases, with 9 bases lying between them. The CDR3 DNA sequence: TGTGCCAGCAGCCAAGATCCGGGCAACTCCTACGAGCAGTACTTC. Protein: CASSQDPGNSYEQYF.

The chain carries TRBV4-2 and TRBJ2-1, with 9 bases matching TRBD2. The CDR3 sequence is 16 residues long. Germline CDR1 reads LGHNA; CDR2 reads YNFKEQ. Losses at the gene ends were 0 bases for V and 6 bases for J; bases not matched to a gene: 6. The CDR3 DNA reads TGTGCCAGCAGCCAAGATCTGGGTAGCGGGGGCAATGAGCAGTTCTTC. Its translation: CASSQDLGSGGNEQFF.

This clone has only one observation. This CDR3 reads CASSYSADPTDTQYF. For the CDR3, the DNA is TGTGCCAGCAGTTACTCCGCGGATCCCACAGATACGCAGTATTTT. This chain connects TRBV6-5 to TRBJ2-3; D is unresolved. V was trimmed by 0 bases and J by 2 bases, leaving 9 bases between them. Germline-derived CDR1 and CDR2 are MNHEY and SVGAGI. This CDR3 is built from 15 residues.